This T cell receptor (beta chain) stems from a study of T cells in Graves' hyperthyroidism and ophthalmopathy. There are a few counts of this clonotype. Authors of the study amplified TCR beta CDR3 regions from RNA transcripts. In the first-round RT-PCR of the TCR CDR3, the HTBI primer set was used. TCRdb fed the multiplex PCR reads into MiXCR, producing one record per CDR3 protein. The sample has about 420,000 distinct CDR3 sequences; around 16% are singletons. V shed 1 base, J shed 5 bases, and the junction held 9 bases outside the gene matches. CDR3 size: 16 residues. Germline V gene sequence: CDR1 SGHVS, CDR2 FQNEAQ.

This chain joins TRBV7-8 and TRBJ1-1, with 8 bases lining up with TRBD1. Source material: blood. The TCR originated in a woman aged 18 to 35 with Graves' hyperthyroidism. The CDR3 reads CASSLGGTGPRTEAFF. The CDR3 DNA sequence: TGTGCCAGCAGCTTAGGCGGGACAGGTCCGCGGACTGAAGCTTTCTTT.